This T cell receptor beta chain was profiled in a study of blood T cell repertoires in COVID-19. The V gene's germline CDR1 is WSHSY and CDR2 SAAADI. The CDR3 sequence is 15 residues long. V lost 6 bases and J lost 3, with 15 bases in between. The method was immunoSEQ multiplex PCR; TCRdb's version includes in-frame clones alone and lacks a portion of them. The sample shows hundreds of thousands of clones, 87% of them seen only once. V gene TRBV10-2 combines with J gene TRBJ1-5; perhaps TRBD1 as D (6 bases). This sequence originates from a man aged 18 to 35 with active or convalescent COVID-19. Sequencing was performed on peripheral blood. Here the CDR3 DNA reads TGCGCCAGCAGAGAAACTGGACAGTCCAATCAGCCCCAGCATTTT. The encoded protein is CASRETGQSNQPQHF.